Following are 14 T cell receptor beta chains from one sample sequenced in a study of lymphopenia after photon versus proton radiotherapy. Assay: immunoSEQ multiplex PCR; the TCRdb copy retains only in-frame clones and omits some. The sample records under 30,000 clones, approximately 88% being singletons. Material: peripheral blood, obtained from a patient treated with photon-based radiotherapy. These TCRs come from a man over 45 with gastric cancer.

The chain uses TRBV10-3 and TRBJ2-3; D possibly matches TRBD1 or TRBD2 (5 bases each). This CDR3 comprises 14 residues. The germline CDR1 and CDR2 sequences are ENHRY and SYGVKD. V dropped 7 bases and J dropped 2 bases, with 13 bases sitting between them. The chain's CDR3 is CAIKSGRDTDTQYF. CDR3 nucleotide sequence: TGTGCCATCAAATCGGGACGGGACACAGATACGCAGTATTTT.

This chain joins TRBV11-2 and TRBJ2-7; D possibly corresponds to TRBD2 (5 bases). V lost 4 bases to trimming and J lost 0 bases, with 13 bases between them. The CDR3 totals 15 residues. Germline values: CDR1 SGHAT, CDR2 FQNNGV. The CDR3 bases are TGTGCCAGCAGCTCTAGCTCCGGTAGCTCCTACGAGCAGTACGTC. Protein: CASSSSSGSSYEQYV.

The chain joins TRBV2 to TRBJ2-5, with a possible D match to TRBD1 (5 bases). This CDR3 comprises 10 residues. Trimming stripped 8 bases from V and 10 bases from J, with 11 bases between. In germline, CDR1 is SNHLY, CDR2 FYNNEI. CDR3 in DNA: TGTGCCAGCGGCAGGGTTGGCCAGTACTTC. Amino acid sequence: CASGRVGQYF.

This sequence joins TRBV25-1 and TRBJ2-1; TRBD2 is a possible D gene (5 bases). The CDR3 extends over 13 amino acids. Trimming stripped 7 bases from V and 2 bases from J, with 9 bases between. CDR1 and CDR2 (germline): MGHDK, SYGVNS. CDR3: CASTAGTYNEQFF. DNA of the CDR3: TGTGCCAGCACTGCCGGGACCTACAATGAGCAGTTCTTC.

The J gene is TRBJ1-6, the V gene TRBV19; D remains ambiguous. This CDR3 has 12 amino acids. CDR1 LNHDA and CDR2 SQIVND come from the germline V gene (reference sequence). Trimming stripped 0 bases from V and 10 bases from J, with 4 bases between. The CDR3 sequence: CASSIDGSPLHF. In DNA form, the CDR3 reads TGTGCCAGTAGTATAGATGGATCACCCCTCCACTTT.

As DNA, the CDR3 is TGTGCCAGCAGCCCGACTAGCGGGGGACACAATGAGCAGTTCTTC. It specifies CASSPTSGGHNEQFF. The chain recombines TRBV2 with TRBJ2-1; 12 nucleotides align to TRBD2. Trimming at V came to 6 bases and at J to 5 bases, leaving 5 bases not matched to a gene. The CDR3 covers 15 residues. Germline CDR1 SNHLY, CDR2 FYNNEI.

The CDR3 coding sequence is TGTGCCAGCACCCCGGGACAGGGGCCCTTTGGTGGCTACACCTTC. It translates to CASTPGQGPFGGYTF. The chain uses TRBV9 and TRBJ1-2, with 10 positions matching TRBD1. There are 15 residues in the CDR3. V lost 6 bases and J lost 7; bases outside the gene matches: 12. Germline CDR1 SGDLS, CDR2 YYNGEE. The whole variable domain, filled in from reference TRBV9 and TRBJ1-2, reads DSGVTQTPKHLITATGQRVTLRCSPRSGDLSVYWYQQSLDQGLQFLIQYYNGEERAKGNILERFSAQQFPDLHSELNLSSLELGDSALYFCASTPGQGPFGGYTFGSGTRLTVV.

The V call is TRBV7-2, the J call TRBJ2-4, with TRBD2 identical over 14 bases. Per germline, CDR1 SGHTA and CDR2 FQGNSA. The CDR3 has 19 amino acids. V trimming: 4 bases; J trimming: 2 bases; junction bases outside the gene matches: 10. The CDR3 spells CASSSSGLAGGSSKNIQYF. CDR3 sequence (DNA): TGTGCCAGCAGCTCTTCAGGACTAGCGGGGGGATCCTCCAAAAACATTCAGTACTTC.

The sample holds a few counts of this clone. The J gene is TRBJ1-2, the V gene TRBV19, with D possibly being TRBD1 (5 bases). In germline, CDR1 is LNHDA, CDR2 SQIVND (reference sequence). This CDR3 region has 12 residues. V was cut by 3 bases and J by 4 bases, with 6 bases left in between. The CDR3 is CASSIQGYGYTF. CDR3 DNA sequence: TGTGCCAGTAGTATCCAGGGCTATGGCTACACCTTC.

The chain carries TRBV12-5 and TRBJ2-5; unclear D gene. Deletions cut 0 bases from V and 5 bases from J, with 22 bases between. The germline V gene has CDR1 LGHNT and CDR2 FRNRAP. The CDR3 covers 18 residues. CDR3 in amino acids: CASGLVPDGAGMWETQYF. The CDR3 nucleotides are TGTGCTAGTGGTTTGGTCCCCGACGGAGCCGGTATGTGGGAGACCCAGTACTTC. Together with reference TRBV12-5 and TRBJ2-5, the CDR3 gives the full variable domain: DARVTQTPRHKVTEMGQEVTMRCQPILGHNTVFWYRQTMMQGLELLAYFRNRAPLDDSGMPKDRFSAEMPDATLATLKIQPSEPRDSAVYFCASGLVPDGAGMWETQYFGPGTRLLVL.

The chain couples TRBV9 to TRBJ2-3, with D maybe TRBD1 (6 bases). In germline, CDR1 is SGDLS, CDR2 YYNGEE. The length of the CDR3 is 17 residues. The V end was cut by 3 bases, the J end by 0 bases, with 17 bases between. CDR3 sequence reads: CASSDDGTQGSTDTQYF. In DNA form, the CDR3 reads TGTGCCAGCAGCGATGATGGTACACAGGGAAGCACAGATACGCAGTATTTT.

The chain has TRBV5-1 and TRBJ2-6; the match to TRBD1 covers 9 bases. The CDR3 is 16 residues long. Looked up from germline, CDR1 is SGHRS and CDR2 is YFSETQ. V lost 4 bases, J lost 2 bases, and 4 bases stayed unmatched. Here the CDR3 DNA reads TGCGCCAGCAGCATGTGGACAGGGGCTGGGGCCAACGTCCTGACTTTC. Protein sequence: CASSMWTGAGANVLTF.

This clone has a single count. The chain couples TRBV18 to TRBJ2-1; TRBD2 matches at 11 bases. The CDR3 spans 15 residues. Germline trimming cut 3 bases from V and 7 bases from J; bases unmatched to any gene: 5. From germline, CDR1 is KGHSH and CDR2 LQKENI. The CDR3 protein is CASSPGLAAINEQFF. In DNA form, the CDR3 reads TGTGCCAGCTCACCGGGACTAGCGGCAATAAATGAGCAGTTCTTC.

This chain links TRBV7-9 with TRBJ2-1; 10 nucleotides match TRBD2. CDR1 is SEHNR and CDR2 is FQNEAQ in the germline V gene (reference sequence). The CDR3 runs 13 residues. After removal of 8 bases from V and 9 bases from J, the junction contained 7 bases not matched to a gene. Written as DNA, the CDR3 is TGTGCCAGCGGTAGCGGGGGGTCGGGTGAGCAGTTCTTC. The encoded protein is CASGSGGSGEQFF.